Sequencing of this TCR beta chain was carried out in a study of cytotoxic CD8 clonotypes in ibrutinib-treated CLL. Study information: Mean yields were approximately 260,000 productive templates and 80,000 to 95,000 productive rearrangements per sample. Study-wide results and limits: Clonality climbed at ibrutinib response, then dropped toward baseline at progression. Clonotypes that were public were uncommon, and they contracted or stayed stable on treatment.

About this clone: Its specificity is not known.

Generated by immunoSEQ multiplex PCR, the TCRdb table keeps only in-frame clones and is missing some. The table lists tens of thousands of clones, roughly 77% of them singletons. The V gene's germline CDR1 is MNHEY and CDR2 SVGAGI. V was shortened by 6 bases and J by 2 bases, with 14 bases between the two germline ends. The CDR3 runs to 14 residues. Library input was around 2.1 micrograms of DNA from cryopreserved PBMCs. The sequence came from a human donor with chronic lymphocytic leukemia. The rearrangement links TRBV6-5 to TRBJ2-7; D is uncertain. Sequencing used PBMCs, obtained after 12 months of ibrutinib treatment. In DNA form, the CDR3 reads TGTGCCAGCAGCCGAGAGGCCCCACCCTACGAGCAGTACTTC. Translation gives CASSREAPPYEQYF.